The 10 T cell receptor beta chains given below trace back to one sample, sequenced in a study of T cells of healthy individuals. TCRdb processed the 5' RACE reads anew with MiXCR; each CDR3 protein has one entry. This sample carries 40,000 to 60,000 distinct CDR3 sequences, roughly 15% of them seen once, and the ten largest clones take around 16%. These receptors originate from a human donor in good health.

This clonotype was detected ten times or more. In nucleotides, the CDR3 is TGTGCCAGTAGGGACACGAACACTGAAGCTTTCTTT. Translation: CASRDTNTEAFF. V is TRBV19 and J is TRBJ1-1; tentatively, D is TRBD1 (5 bases). This CDR3 has 12 amino acids. Trimming removed 6 bases at V and 1 base at J, with 6 bases between. Germline V gene sequence: CDR1 LNHDA, CDR2 SQIVND (reference sequence).

Concerning this clonotype: At one boundary the junction diverges from the germline segment, which might be a read error. V usage is TRBV4-1 and J usage is TRBJ2-7; D possibly uses TRBD1 or TRBD2 (5 bases each). In germline, CDR1 is MGHRA, CDR2 YSYEKL. This CDR3 spans 15 amino acids. The CDR3 nucleotides read TGCGCCAGCAGCCGAGGGGACGGCTCCTCCCACGAGCAGTACTTC. It yields the protein CASSRGDGSSHEQYF.

This clonotype was recorded many times. The CDR3 protein is CASSLSGNTGELFF. In nucleotides, the CDR3 is TGTGCCAGCAGCTTAAGCGGGAACACCGGGGAGCTGTTTTTT. The chain recombines TRBV7-2 with TRBJ2-2; D is perhaps TRBD2 (5 bases). From germline, CDR1 is SGHTA and CDR2 FQGNSA. The CDR3 extends over 14 amino acids. V lost 2 bases and J lost 1, with 5 bases in between.

This clonotype was counted only a few times. The rearrangement uses TRBV20-1 and TRBJ1-4; D perhaps matches TRBD1 (5 bases). Trimming removed 3 bases at V and 6 bases at J, with 17 bases between. Germline values: CDR1 DFQATT, CDR2 SNEGSKA (reference sequence). CDR3 size: 15 residues. The CDR3 DNA sequence: TGCAGTGCTAGTCACGATCGGGACGGGGATGAAAAACTGTTTTTT. This sequence encodes CSASHDRDGDEKLFF.

This clonotype was seen ten or more times. The chain combines TRBV4-3 with TRBJ1-3; 8 nucleotides agree with TRBD1. With 1 base clipped from V and 2 bases from J, the junction kept 1 base outside the gene matches. The CDR3 loop spans 15 amino acids. Looked up from germline, CDR1 is LGHNA and CDR2 is YSLEER. CDR3 sequence (DNA): TGCGCCAGCAGCCAAGGGACAGGGACTGGAAACACCATATATTTT. Translating gives CASSQGTGTGNTIYF.

This clonotype was seen a handful of times. This chain links TRBV29-1 with TRBJ2-7, with D possibly being TRBD2 (6 bases). The CDR3 sequence is 15 residues long. V dropped 5 bases and J dropped 0 bases, with 17 bases sitting between them. The germline V gene has CDR1 SQVTM and CDR2 ANQGSEA. DNA for the CDR3: TGCAGCGTTAGGACCGGGGGTAGCAGCTCCTACGAGCAGTACTTC. It codes for CSVRTGGSSSYEQYF.

The chain joins TRBV7-2 to TRBJ2-7; D is uncertain. Germline V lookup: CDR1 SGHTA, CDR2 FQGNSA. The CDR3 length is 14 residues. V was cut by 3 bases and J by 0 bases, with 9 bases left in between. The CDR3 DNA is TGTGCCAGCAGCTTTGACGGAGCCTCCTACGAGCAGTACTTC. It translates to CASSFDGASYEQYF. Filled out from reference TRBV7-2 and TRBJ2-7, the complete variable domain reads GAGVSQSPSNKVTEKGKDVELRCDPISGHTALYWYRQSLGQGLEFLIYFQGNSAPDKSGLPSDRFSAERTGGSVSTLTIQRTQQEDSAVYLCASSFDGASYEQYFGPGTRLTVT.

The J gene is TRBJ2-7, the V gene TRBV2, with D tentatively TRBD2 (5 bases). V was cut by 2 bases and J by 6 bases, with 5 bases left in between. The CDR3 runs 11 residues. The V gene's germline CDR1 is SNHLY and CDR2 FYNNEI. The CDR3 DNA reads TGTGCCAGCAGTGAACGGGGCGAGCAGTACTTC. Protein sequence: CASSERGEQYF. Looking up the rest from reference TRBV2 and TRBJ2-7 gives the full variable domain: EPEVTQTPSHQVTQMGQEVILRCVPISNHLYFYWYRQILGQKVEFLVSFYNNEISEKSEIFDDQFSVERPDGSNFTLKIRSTKLEDSAMYFCASSERGEQYFGPGTRLTVT.

DNA of the CDR3: TGTGCCAGCAGTTACGAAGCGGGCTCCTACAATGAGCAGTTCTTC. It codes for CASSYEAGSYNEQFF. V gene TRBV6-2 or TRBV6-3 combines with J gene TRBJ2-1, with a tentative D call TRBD2 (6 bases). The germline V gene encodes CDR1 MNHEY and CDR2 SVGEGT. With 2 bases removed from V and 0 bases from J, the gap between germline ends came to 8 bases. This CDR3 comprises 15 residues.

In regard to this clonotype: Being one base from a much bigger clone, this may be a read error. J is TRBJ1-2 and V is TRBV20-1, with 7 positions matching TRBD1. The germline CDR1 and CDR2 sequences are DFQATT and SNEGSKA (reference sequence). This CDR3 has 14 amino acids. CDR3 nucleotides: TGCAGTGCCAAGGAGGGGGCTTCGGGCTATGACTACACCTTC. This encodes CSAKEGASGYDYTF.